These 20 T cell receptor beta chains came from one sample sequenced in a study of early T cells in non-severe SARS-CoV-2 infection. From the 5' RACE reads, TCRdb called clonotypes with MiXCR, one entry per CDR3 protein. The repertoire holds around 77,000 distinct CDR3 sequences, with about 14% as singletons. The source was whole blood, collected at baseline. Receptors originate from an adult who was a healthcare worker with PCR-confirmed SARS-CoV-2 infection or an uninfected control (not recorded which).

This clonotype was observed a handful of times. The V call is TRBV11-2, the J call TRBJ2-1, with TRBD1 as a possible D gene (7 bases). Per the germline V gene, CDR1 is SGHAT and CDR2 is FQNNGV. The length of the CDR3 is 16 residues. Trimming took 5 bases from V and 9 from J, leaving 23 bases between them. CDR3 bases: TGTGCCAGCAGCAATCAGGGGGGCTACTTCGATCCTGAGCAGTTCTTC. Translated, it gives CASSNQGGYFDPEQFF.

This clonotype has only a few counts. In DNA, the CDR3 is TGTGCCAGCAGTGAAAGGGACGGTCGGACAGATACGCAGTATTTT. Protein: CASSERDGRTDTQYF. This rearrangement joins TRBV6-1 to TRBJ2-3, with D perhaps matching TRBD1 or TRBD2 (5 bases each). Germline V gene data show CDR1 as MNHNS and CDR2 as SASEGT. The germline V and J ends were trimmed by 2 bases and 3 bases, with 12 bases remaining between them. There are 15 residues in the CDR3.

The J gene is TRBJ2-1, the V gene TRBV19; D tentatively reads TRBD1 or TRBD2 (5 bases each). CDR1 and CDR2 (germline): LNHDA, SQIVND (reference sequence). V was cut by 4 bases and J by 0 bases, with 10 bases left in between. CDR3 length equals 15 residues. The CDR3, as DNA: TGTGCCAGTAGTACCTCAGGGAGCTCCTACAATGAGCAGTTCTTC. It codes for CASSTSGSSYNEQFF.

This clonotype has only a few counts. In DNA form, the CDR3 reads TGTGCCAGCTCACCAGAACAGGGAGGGTCACCCCTCCACTTT. It yields the protein CASSPEQGGSPLHF. The rearrangement links TRBV18 to TRBJ1-6; D is perhaps TRBD1 (6 bases). Germline V gene data show CDR1 as KGHSH and CDR2 as LQKENI. Between the trimmed V and J ends, which lost 2 bases and 10 bases, there was a span of 12 bases. The CDR3 is 14 amino acids. Looking up the rest from reference TRBV18 and TRBJ1-6 gives the full variable domain: NAGVMQNPRHLVRRRGQEARLRCSPMKGHSHVYWYRQLPEEGLKFMVYLQKENIIDESGMPKERFSAEFPKEGPSILRIQQVVRGDSAAYFCASSPEQGGSPLHFGNGTRLTVT.

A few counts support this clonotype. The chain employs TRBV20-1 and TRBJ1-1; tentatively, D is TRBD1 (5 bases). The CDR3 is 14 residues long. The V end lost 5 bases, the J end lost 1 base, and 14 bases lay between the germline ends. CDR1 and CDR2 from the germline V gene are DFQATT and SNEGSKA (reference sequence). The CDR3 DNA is TGCAGTGCTTCTCCGGGACTGACGAACACTGAAGCTTTCTTT. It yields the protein CSASPGLTNTEAFF.

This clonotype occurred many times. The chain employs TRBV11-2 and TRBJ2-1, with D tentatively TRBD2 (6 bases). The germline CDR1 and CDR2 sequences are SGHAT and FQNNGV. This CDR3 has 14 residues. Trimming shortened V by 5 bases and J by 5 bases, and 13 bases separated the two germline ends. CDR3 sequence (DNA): TGTGCCAGCAGCCAAGGGCCGGGGGACAATGAGCAGTTCTTC. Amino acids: CASSQGPGDNEQFF.

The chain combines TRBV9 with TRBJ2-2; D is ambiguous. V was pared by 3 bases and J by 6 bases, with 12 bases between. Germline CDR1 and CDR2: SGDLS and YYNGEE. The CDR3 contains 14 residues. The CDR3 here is CASSALSNSGELFF. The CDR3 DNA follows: TGTGCCAGCAGCGCGCTTAGCAACTCCGGGGAGCTGTTTTTT.

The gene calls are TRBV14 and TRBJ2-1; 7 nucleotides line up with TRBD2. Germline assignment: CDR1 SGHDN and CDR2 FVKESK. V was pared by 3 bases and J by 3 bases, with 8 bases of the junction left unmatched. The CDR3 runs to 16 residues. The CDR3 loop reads CASSQAGGSVYNEQFF. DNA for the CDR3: TGTGCCAGCAGCCAGGCTGGCGGGAGTGTCTACAATGAGCAGTTCTTC.

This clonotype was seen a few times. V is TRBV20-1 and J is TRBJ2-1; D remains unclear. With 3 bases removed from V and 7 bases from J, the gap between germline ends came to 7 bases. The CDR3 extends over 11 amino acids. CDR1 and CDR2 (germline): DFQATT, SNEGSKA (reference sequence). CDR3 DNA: TGCAGTGCTAGTGTGCATAATGAGCAGTTCTTC. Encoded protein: CSASVHNEQFF.

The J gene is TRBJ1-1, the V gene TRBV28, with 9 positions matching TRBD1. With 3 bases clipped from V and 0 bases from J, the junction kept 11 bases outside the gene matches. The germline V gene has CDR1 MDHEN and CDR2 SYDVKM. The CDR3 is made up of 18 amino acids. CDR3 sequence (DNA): TGTGCCAGCAGTTTGGCCGGGACAGGGACAGCCATGAACACTGAAGCTTTCTTT. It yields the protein CASSLAGTGTAMNTEAFF.

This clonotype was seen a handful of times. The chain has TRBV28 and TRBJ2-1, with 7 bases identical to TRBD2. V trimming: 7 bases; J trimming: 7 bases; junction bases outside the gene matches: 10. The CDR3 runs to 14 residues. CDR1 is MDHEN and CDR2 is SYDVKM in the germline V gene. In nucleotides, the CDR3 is TGTGCCAGCACCAGCGGGATAATGATGAATGAGCAGTTCTTC. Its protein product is CASTSGIMMNEQFF.

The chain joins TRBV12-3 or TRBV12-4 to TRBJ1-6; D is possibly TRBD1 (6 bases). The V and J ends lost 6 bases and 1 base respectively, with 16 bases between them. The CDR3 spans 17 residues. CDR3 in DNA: TGTGCCAGCAGCCCCGCGGGGGGCCTGTCCTATAATTCACCCCTCCACTTT. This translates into CASSPAGGLSYNSPLHF.

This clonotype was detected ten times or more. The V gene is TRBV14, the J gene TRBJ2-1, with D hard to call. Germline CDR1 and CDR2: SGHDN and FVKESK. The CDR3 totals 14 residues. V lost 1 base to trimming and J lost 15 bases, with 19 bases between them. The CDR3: CASSQVDARFPGFF. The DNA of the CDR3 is TGTGCCAGCAGCCAAGTCGATGCTCGTTTCCCTGGGTTCTTC.

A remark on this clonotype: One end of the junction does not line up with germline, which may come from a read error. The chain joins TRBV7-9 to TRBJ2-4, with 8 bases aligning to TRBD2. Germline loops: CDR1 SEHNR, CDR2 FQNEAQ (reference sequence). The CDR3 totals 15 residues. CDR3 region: CASSLPGLAENIQYF. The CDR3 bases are TGTGCCAGCAGCTTACCCGGACTAGCCGAAAACATTCAGTACTTC.

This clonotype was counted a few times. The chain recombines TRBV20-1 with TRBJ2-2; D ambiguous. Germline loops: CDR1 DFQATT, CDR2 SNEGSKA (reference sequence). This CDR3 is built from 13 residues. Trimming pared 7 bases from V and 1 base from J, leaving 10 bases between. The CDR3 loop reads CSVGPQNTGELFF. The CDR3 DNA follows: TGCAGTGTAGGACCCCAGAACACCGGGGAGCTGTTTTTT.

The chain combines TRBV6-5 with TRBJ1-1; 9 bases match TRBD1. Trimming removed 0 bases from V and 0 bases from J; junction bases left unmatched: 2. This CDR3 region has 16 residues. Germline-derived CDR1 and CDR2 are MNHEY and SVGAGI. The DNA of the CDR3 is TGTGCCAGCAGTTACTCCACAGGGGGCCTGAACACTGAAGCTTTCTTT. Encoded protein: CASSYSTGGLNTEAFF.

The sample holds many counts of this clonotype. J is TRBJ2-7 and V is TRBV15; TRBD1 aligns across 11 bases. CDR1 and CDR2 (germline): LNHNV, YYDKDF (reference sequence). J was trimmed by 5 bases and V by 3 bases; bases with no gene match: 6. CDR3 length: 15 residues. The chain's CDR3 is CATSSPGQGANEQYF. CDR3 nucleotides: TGTGCCACCAGCAGCCCAGGACAGGGGGCGAACGAGCAGTACTTC.

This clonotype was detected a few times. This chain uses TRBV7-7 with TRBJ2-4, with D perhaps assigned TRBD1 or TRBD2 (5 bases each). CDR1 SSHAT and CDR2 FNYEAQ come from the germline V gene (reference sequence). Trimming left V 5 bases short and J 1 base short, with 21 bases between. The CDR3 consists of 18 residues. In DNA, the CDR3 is TGTGCCAGCAGCGTCCCAGTAGGAGCCGAGGGGGCCAAAAACATTCAGTACTTC. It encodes CASSVPVGAEGAKNIQYF.

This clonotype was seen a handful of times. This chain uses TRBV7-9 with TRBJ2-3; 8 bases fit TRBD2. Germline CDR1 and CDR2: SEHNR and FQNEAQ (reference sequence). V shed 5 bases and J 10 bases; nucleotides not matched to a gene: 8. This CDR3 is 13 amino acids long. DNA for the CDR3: TGTGCCAGCAGCGCCTTGAGCGGGAGATCGCAGTATTTT. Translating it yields CASSALSGRSQYF.

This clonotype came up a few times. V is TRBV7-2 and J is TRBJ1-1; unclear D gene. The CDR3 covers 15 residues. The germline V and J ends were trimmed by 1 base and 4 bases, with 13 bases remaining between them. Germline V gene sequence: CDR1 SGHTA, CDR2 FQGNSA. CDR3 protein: CASSLGFRSSTEAFF. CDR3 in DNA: TGTGCCAGCAGCTTAGGATTTCGGTCCTCCACTGAAGCTTTCTTT.